The present entry profiles one T cell receptor (beta chain) with its context. Its antigen is still unknown. No per-base quality is available; no much larger clone lies one base away. This sample stems from a study of cytomegalovirus exposure and HLA in healthy donors (dated by TCRdb to 2016 to 2017). Turning to the overall study: An earlier analysis of 587 of the donors reported approximately 300 Gb of sequence data and 90 million to 120 million unique TCR beta sequences obtained from about 180 million T cells. Approximately 300 gigabases of sequencing data and around 90 million unique TCR sequences made up an early release that covered roughly 670 HLA-typed donors. Of the approximately 400 genotyped donors, 65% to 90% fell in the genetic ancestry cluster associated with self-reported Caucasian donors. The study aimed to test whether signatures of past pathogen exposure could be identified by cataloging public T cell receptors. The study profiled the T cell repertoires of approximately 700 subjects by immunosequencing and related them to cytomegalovirus serostatus. Besides the first cohort of around 700 subjects, a separate validation cohort made up of around 120 different subjects was used. To predict cytomegalovirus infection status, the study brought together high-throughput TCR immunosequencing, statistical association of individual TCRs with disease status, and machine learning. A later analysis re-examined previously published TCR beta repertoires from about 670 donors and added high-resolution HLA genotyping to investigate patterns of TCR occurrence. In the later analysis, no new phenotypic data were used to find candidate immune exposures; instead, reliance was placed on TCR beta sequences and their occurrence across donors. An earlier analysis of 587 of the donors used high-throughput TCR beta sequencing to judge whether each TCR beta V gene segment behaved as functional or pseudogenic. Donor age, sex, ethnicity and CMV serostatus were collected together with the repertoire data. A later genetic analysis used genome-wide SNP genotypes for about 65% of the 666 donors, treating that subset as a discovery cohort. Every repertoire in the discovery cohort had been generated on one and the same sequencing platform. Both class I and class II loci were covered by HLA typing, at four-digit resolution. The number of donors typed differed by locus, with roughly 620-640 for A, B, C, DRB1 and DQB1, over 500 for DQA1, 600 to 610 for DPA1, and 450 to 480 for DPB1. Because of strong linkage in the cohort, five DR-DQ haplotypes were treated as single units for association and clustering. Across under 500 genotyped donors of the cohort, an average of about 240,000 unique TCR beta nucleotide sequences per donor were sequenced, and roughly 20% of those sequences were non-productive.

In total, just over 650 healthy bone marrow donors made up the cohort. All cohort members were sampled while nominally healthy, although unrecorded immune exposures were likely present. The donor tested CMV seronegative, placing the donor among the 350 to 400 seronegative members of the cohort. A peripheral blood sample was provided by each donor, and peripheral blood mononuclear cells were used for TCR beta sequencing. The Qiagen DNeasy Blood Extraction Kit was used to extract genomic DNA from the blood cell samples. The germline V end is reduced by 5 bases and the J end by 1 base; junction bases left unmatched: 2. The CDR3 contains 14 residues, cysteine and phenylalanine counted. The DNA shown is the 42-base CDR3, in frame from base 1. From a lookup of the germline V gene, CDR1 and CDR2 are MRHNA and SNTAGT. The library was generated by the immunoSEQ multiplex PCR assay. A mixture of 60 forward primers for TCR Vbeta segments and 13 reverse primers for TCR Jbeta segments was used in the multiplex PCR. Amplification of the CDR3 region of rearranged TCR beta genes was performed with a multiplex PCR assay on genomic DNA. On the Illumina HiSeq System, the amplified TCR beta libraries were sequenced as 87-base-pair reads. Per the authors' processing: Across the 640 or so repertoires, a later analysis counted roughly 84 million unique TCR beta chains, roughly 11 million of which were shared by at least two donors. Raw reads were error-corrected and collapsed into unique sequences by a nearest-neighbor algorithm in which closely related sequences were merged to remove PCR and sequencing errors. V, D and J gene segments were assigned by aligning CDR3 sequences to IMGT reference sequences. For a sequence to be retained, at least a six-nucleotide match to both a V gene segment and a J gene segment was required. Rearrangements were classified as productive when the CDR3 lacked stop codons and remained in frame with V and J, and all other rearrangements were classified as non-productive. Following IMGT convention, CDR3 was defined as the stretch from the second conserved V-encoded cysteine to the conserved J-encoded phenylalanine. The earlier analysis of 500 to 750 of the donors excluded any sequence lacking an unambiguous match to a single V gene segment. In an earlier analysis of 450 to 750 of the donors, a V segment was called functional when productive rearrangements were above 56.7%, and segregating when the standard deviation between donors exceeded 5%. A statistical classification framework was built to diagnose cytomegalovirus status from the catalog of TCR beta chain sequences. A later analysis assigned V and J genes by comparing TCR nucleotide sequences with IMGT/GENE-DB human TR gene sequences. The TCRdist pipeline was used in a later analysis to assign CDR3 sequences and most-parsimonious VDJ recombination scenarios. In a later analysis, each TCR beta chain was defined by its CDR3 amino acid sequence together with its V-gene family, and reads lacking a unique V-gene family were excluded. A later analysis removed over 500 highly shared, low-generation-probability nucleotide sequences to deal with suspected cross-contamination and a sequencing artifact. For each public chain, a later analysis derived a clonal expansion index from normalized ranks of inferred template counts within each repertoire. A later analysis computed generation probabilities with a VDJ recombination model fitted to out-of-frame rearrangements, and checked the results against IGoR. In a later analysis, hypergeometric tests were used to score TCR-TCR, TCR-HLA and TCR-CMV co-occurrence, with a repertoire-size bias correction applied to TCR pairs. A later analysis estimated false discovery rates by permuting HLA or CMV assignments 20 times. In a later analysis, co-occurring TCRs were grouped using DBSCAN, and TCRdist sequence similarity was added for clustering within HLA-allele-positive subsets. Co-occurrence clustering excluded repertoires with fewer than 30,000 or more than 120,000 public chains, plus five with anomalous nucleotide sharing. TCRdb took over this immuneACCESS table, retaining in-frame rearrangements with V and J assigned. Such tables are incomplete; in checked studies, under half of the missing clones stem from an unresolved V gene, and the remainder is unexplained. V, J and clone size are those of that table, while D and trimming were read from the DNA. In this sample the table shows about 110,000 clones, 82% of which occur a single time. The ten biggest clones cover about 1.6% of the sample.

Overall study results and their limits: Some IMGT-functional V segments, including TRBV6-2 and TRBV6-3, could not be told apart with the 87-base-pair reads, so those segments were excluded. Roughly uniform sequencing depth across donors was assumed in presence/absence analyses, although this assumption may not hold. A later analysis found that most CMV-associated TCR beta chains appeared HLA-restricted, with HLA associations seemingly driven largely by CMV exposure. Compared with the roughly 700-donor mean, donors in an Asian-associated ancestry cluster had fewer N-insertions in productive TCRs, according to a later genetic analysis. A later analysis associated about 17,000 TCR beta sequences with specific HLA alleles at a false discovery rate of 0.05. A further reported finding was that TCR beta sequences accurately predicted the HLA-A and HLA-B alleles for most subjects in the first cohort. It was suggested by the authors that the approach could potentially be generalized to other disease states and immunological phenotypes. When HLA alleles, especially DR and DQ, strongly co-occurred, TCR associations were difficult to assign to individual alleles. In a later analysis, several top co-occurrence clusters were reported to appear linked to parvovirus B19, influenza, CMV and Epstein-Barr virus. Linkage disequilibrium might explain the correlated functional status among segregating V segments, but an unknown experimental factor could not be ruled out. A later analysis found that TCR association rates varied across HLA loci, with DRB1 alleles showing the most associated TCRs and HLA-C alleles the fewest. A cluster of highly shared sequence variants was judged likely to represent a technical artifact of the sequencing pipeline. Because HLA typing was missing for some donors at each locus, association tests included only the typed subset. In vitro tests confirmed that a few of the cytomegalovirus-associated TCR beta chains recognize cytomegalovirus antigens. Immune exposure information for the cohort was limited to CMV serostatus. A total of about 180 TCR beta chains were listed by the study as associated with cytomegalovirus. In an earlier analysis of several hundred of the donors, most TCR beta V segments were observed in productive rearrangements about 90% or about 30% of the time, broadly matching IMGT annotations. Most TCR sequences were observed very rarely across donors, whereas some public TCRs were present in many individuals. In a later genetic analysis, a missense DCLRE1C variant was associated with V-gene and J-gene trimming of TCR beta chains, and the association was replicated in an independent cohort. Compared with equally common non-associated chains, HLA-associated TCR beta chains in a later analysis were more clonally expanded and had lower generation probabilities. Some 15 rarely observed V segments, including chromosome 9 orphons, were excluded from the earlier analysis of several hundred of the donors because counts were too low. Only TCR beta chains were sequenced in this cohort, and the absence of alpha or paired-chain data limited detectable features. Cytomegalovirus status was reported to be diagnosed by the classifier with high specificity and sensitivity in both the original and validation cohorts.

The sequence derives from a man in his forties or fifties in good health and CMV-seronegative. Sequenced material: PBMCs. The chain uses TRBV6-4 and TRBJ2-3; TRBD1 fits 8 bases in the junction. The sequenced DNA is TGTGCCAGCAGTCAGGGGGCCGGCACAGATACGCAGTATTTT. This yields the protein CASSQGAGTDTQYF.